This record concerns one TCR beta chain sequence. Its antigen is still unknown. The record has no base qualities; no much larger clone is one base away. Trimmed from V: 7 bases; trimmed from J: 6 bases; junction bases lacking a gene match: 5. From the cysteine up to the phenylalanine, the CDR3 has a length of 15 residues. The sequence is cut down to CDR3 DNA, 45 bases in frame from base 1. The germline V gene specifies MDHEN as CDR1 and SYDVKM as CDR2. The sample belongs to a study of metastatic and nonmetastatic thyroid tumors (dated by TCRdb to the early 2020s). Regarding the complete study: Repertoires from peripheral blood and from tumor or nodule tissue samples of malignant and benign thyroid patients were compared.

Libraries were prepared through PCR. Data came from an Illumina HiSeq 4000. The TCR beta-chain CDR3 region of each patient was profiled by high-throughput sequencing. The authors' pipeline ran thus. Drawing on CDR3 differences between clinicopathological groups, the researchers built a classifier meant to tell apart patients with distant-metastatic papillary thyroid cancer. Repertoire diversity was assessed with the Shannon index, and tumor-blood repertoire similarity with the Morisita-Horn index. TCRdb itself trimmed the public reads at Q25 with fastp, ran MiXCR and retained productive beta chains. The V and J calls reflect TCRdb's pipeline rather than the authors' work. This sample is represented by some 55,000 clones; 25% to 35% of them were singletons. Together, the top ten hold roughly 15% of the sample. None of the patients had been given any treatment before thyroid surgery. Patient clinical samples collected from about 2011 to 2019 were retrospectively analysed using T-cell receptor beta sequencing.

Overall study outcomes, separate from this receptor: In both blood and tumor samples, malignant tumors were reported to have significantly higher TCR beta diversity than benign nodules.

The chain links TRBV28 with TRBJ2-1; TRBD2 matches 14 bases in the middle. Sequencing was done on a sample of blood. The origin of this receptor is a female donor with papillary thyroid cancer or a benign thyroid nodule (not recorded which). Some clones in this sample may be carry-over from other donors' samples. The nucleotide sequence reads as follows: TGTGCCAGCACTGACGGGACTAGCGGGGGCAATGAGCAGTTCTTC. Its translation is CASTDGTSGGNEQFF.